This T cell receptor beta chain was retrieved from a study of T cell responses to AZD1222 COVID-19 vaccine. Study-wide results and limits: Targeting of unmutated variant regions was reportedly seen in nearly half of spike-specific TCRs. Two doses of AZD1222 preceded a rise in Spike-specific TCR breadth and depth. Clonal diversity may have been underestimated in mostly white British donors. Baseline seropositivity characterized only six or seven AZD1222 recipients.

Produced via immunoSEQ multiplex PCR; TCRdb's table is partial and in-frame only. The data show about 93,000 clones, about 90% seen once. Germline V gives CDR1 SGHTA, CDR2 FQGTGA. This CDR3 has 14 residues. V dropped 5 bases and J dropped 0 bases, with 11 bases sitting between them. This clone has only a few counts. The antigen is unknown. The chain is built from TRBV7-3 and TRBJ2-7, with D maybe TRBD1 (6 bases). The sequence derives from an adult in good health. The starting material was peripheral blood, obtained on day 0 of AZD1222 vaccination. The CDR3 protein is CASSAQGNSYEQYF. DNA for the CDR3: TGTGCCAGCAGCGCACAGGGAAACTCCTACGAGCAGTACTTC.